This T cell receptor (beta chain) was documented in a study of OX40 agonist ivuxolimab in advanced cancers. Overall study context: The study gave patients intravenous ivuxolimab at 0.01 to 10 mg/kg every 2 weeks. Notes on the study in general: Expanded peripheral T cells had an undetermined antigen specificity. Low normalized T-cell clonal expansion also characterized some of the nonresponders.

Measured with immunoSEQ multiplex PCR; TCRdb has only the in-frame clones, and not every one. The sample includes around 43,000 clones, around nine tenths seen only once; the top ten take 9% to 14%. Germline values: CDR1 SGHAT, CDR2 FQNNGV. Trimming cost V 4 bases and J 1 base; bases outside gene matches: 0. CDR3 size: 14 residues. Details on this clone: Its target is unknown.

The starting material was CD4+ or CD8+ T cells sorted from blood, obtained in a trial of the OX40 agonist ivuxolimab. The TCR originated in an adult with an advanced solid tumor such as melanoma, head and neck, liver or kidney cancer. The chain joins TRBV11-2 to TRBJ2-7, with TRBD2 matching over 11 bases. CDR3 protein: CASSSSGRSYEQYF. In DNA, the CDR3 is TGTGCCAGCAGCTCTAGCGGGAGGTCCTACGAGCAGTACTTC.